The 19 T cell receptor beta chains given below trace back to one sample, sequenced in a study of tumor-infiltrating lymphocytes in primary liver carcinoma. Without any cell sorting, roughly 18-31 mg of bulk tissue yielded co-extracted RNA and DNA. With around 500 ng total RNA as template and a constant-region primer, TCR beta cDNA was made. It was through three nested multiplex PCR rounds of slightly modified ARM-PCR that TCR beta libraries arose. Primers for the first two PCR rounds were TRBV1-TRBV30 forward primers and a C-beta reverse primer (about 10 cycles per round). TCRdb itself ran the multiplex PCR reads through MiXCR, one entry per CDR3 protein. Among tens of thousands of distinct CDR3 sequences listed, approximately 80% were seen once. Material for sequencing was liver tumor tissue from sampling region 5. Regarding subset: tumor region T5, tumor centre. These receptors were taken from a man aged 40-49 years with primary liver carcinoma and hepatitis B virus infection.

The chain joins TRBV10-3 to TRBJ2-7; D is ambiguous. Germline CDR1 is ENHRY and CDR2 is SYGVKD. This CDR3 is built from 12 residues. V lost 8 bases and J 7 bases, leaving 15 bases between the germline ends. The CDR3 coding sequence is TGTGCCATCGGCGAAACCGGGCAAGAGCAGTACTTC. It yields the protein CAIGETGQEQYF.

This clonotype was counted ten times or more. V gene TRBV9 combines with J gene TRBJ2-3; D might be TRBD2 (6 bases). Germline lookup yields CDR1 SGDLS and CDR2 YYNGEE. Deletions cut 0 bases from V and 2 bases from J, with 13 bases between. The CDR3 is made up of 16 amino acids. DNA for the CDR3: TGTGCCAGCAGCGTAGCTACGGGACTTTACACAGATACGCAGTATTTT. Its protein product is CASSVATGLYTDTQYF.

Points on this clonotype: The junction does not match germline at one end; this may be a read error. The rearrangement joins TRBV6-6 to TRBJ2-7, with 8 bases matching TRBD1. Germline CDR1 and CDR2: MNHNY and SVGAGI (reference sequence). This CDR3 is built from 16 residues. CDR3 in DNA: TGTGCCACCAGCAAAACGGGACAGGCGTTCTCCCACGAGCAATACTTC. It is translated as CATSKTGQAFSHEQYF.

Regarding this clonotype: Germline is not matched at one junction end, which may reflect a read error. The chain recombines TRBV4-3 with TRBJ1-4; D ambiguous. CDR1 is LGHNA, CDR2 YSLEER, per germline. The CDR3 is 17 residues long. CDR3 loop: CARSQDVLEWPNEKLFF. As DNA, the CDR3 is TGCGCCAGGAGCCAAGATGTCCTGGAGTGGCCTAATGAAAAACTGTTTTTT.

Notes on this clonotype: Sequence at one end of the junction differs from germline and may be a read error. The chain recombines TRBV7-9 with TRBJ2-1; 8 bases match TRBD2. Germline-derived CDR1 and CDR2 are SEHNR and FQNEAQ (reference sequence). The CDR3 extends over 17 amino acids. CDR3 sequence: CVSSLDKTSAGHNEQFF. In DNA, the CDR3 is TGTGTCAGCAGCTTAGACAAGACTAGCGCAGGTCACAATGAGCAGTTCTTC.

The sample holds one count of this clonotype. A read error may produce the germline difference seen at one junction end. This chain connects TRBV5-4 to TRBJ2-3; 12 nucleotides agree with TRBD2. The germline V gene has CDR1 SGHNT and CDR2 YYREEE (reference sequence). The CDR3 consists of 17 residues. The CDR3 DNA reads TGTGCCAGCAGCCCCATACTGACTAGCGGGAGCACAGATACGCAGTGTTTT. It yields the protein CASSPILTSGSTDTQCF. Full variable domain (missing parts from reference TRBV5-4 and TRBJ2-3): ETGVTQSPTHLIKTRGQQVTLRCSSQSGHNTVSWYQQALGQGPQFIFQYYREEENGRGNFPPRFSGLQFPNYSSELNVNALELDDSALYLCASSPILTSGSTDTQCFGPGTRLTVL.

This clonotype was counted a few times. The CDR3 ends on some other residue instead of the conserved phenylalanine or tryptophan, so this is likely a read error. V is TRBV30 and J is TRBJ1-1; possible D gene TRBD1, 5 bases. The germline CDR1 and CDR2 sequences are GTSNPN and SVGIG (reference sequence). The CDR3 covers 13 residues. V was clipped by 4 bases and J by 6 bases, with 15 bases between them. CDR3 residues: CAWTRGGRAEAFY. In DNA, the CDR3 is TGTGCCTGGACCCGTGGGGGTAGGGCTGAAGCTTTCTAT.

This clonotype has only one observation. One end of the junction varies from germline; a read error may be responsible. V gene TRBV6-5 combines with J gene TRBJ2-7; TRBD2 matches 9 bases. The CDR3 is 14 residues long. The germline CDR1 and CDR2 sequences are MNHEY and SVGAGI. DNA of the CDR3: TGTACCAGCAGTCCGCGGGAGGGCCTGTACGAGCAATACTTC. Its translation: CTSSPREGLYEQYF.

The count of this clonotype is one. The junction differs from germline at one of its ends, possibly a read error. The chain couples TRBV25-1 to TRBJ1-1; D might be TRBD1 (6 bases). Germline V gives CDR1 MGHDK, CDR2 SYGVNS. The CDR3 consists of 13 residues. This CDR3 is CVSKGQMNTEAFF. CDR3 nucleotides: TGTGTCAGCAAAGGACAGATGAACACTGAAGCTTTCTTT.

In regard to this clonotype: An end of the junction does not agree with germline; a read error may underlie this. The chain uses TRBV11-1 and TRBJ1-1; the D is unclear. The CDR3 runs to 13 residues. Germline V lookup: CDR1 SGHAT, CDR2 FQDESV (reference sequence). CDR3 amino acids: CASNRQMNTEAFF. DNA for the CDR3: TGTGCCAGCAACCGCCAGATGAATACTGAAGCTTTCTTT. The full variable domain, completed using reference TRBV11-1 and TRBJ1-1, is EAEVAQSPRYKITEKSQAVAFWCDPISGHATLYWYRQILGQGPELLVQFQDESVVDDSQLPKDRFSAERLKGVDSTLKIQPAELGDSAMYLCASNRQMNTEAFFGQGTRLTVV.

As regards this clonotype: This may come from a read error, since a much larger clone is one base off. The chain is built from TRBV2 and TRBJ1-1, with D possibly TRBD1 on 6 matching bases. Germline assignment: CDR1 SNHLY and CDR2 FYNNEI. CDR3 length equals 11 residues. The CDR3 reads CASSGDTEVFF. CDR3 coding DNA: TGTGCCAGCAGTGGGGACACTGAAGTTTTCTTT.

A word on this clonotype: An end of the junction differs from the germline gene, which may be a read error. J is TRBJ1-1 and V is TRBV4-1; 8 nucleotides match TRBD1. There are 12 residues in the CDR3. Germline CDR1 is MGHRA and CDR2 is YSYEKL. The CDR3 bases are TGTGCCAACAGGGGGGACAATCCTGAAGCTTTCTTT. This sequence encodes CANRGDNPEAFF.

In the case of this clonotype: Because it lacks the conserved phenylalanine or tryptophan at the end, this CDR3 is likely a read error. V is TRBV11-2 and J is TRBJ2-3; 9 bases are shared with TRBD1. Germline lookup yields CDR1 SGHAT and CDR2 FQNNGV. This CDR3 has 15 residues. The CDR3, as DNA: TGTGCCAACAGCTTACTCGGACAGGGGCCGGATACGCAGTATCTT. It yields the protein CANSLLGQGPDTQYL.

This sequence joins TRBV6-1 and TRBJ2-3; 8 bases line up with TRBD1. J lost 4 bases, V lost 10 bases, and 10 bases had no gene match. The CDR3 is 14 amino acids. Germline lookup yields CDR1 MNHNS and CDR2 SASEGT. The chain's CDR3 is CAIDETGVADTQYF. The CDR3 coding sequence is TGTGCCATCGATGAGACAGGGGTAGCAGATACGCAGTATTTT.

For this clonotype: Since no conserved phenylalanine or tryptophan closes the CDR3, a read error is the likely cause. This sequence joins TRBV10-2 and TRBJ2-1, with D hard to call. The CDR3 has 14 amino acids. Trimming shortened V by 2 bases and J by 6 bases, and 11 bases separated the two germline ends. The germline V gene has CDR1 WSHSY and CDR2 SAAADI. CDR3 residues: CASSEGTLLNEQFL. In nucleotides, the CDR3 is TGCGCCAGCAGTGAGGGCACGTTACTCAATGAGCAGTTCCTC.

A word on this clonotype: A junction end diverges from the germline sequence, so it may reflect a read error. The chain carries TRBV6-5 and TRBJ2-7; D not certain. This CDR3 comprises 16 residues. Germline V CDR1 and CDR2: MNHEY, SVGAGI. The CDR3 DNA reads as TGTGCCGGCAGTCCGGAAGTAAGGGTGGGCTCCTACGAGCAGTACTTC. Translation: CAGSPEVRVGSYEQYF.

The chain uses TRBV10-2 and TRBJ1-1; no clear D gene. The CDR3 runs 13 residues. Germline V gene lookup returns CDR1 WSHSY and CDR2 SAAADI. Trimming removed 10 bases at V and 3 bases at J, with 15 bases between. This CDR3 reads CATTMRLDTEAFF. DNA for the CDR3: TGCGCCACTACTATGCGGTTGGACACTGAAGCTTTCTTT.

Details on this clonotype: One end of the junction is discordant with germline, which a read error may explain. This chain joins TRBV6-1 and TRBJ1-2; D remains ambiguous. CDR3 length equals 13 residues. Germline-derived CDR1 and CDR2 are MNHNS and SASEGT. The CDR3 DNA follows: TGTGTCAACAGTGAACGGATGTCTAATGGCCACACCTTC. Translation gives CVNSERMSNGHTF.

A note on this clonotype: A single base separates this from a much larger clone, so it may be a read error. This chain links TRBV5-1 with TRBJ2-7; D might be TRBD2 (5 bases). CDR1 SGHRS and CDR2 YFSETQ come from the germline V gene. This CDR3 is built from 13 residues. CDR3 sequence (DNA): TGCGCCAGCAGCTTGACGGTAGACTACGAGCTGTACTTC. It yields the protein CASSLTVDYELYF.